The 20 T cell receptor beta chains listed next were all sequenced from one sample in a study of T cell responses to AZD1222 COVID-19 vaccine (dated by TCRdb to the early 2020s). The time point label for this specimen denotes: baseline before first vaccination. Receptors were amplified or captured by the immunoSEQ multiplex PCR assay. What TCRdb holds here is the immuneACCESS table cut down to in-frame rearrangements. Part of the clones is not present; checked against another copy, under half of the missing clones reflect an unresolved V gene, and the others are unexplained. For this sample the table gives 100,000 to 120,000 clones, of which around 82% were detected only once. About 4.6% of the sample goes to the ten largest clones. The source was peripheral blood, collected on day 0 of AZD1222 vaccination. These receptors all come from an adult in good health.

Turning to this clone: A much larger clone differs from this one at a single base, so this may be a read error. The same CDR3 is also encoded by other DNA sequences in this sample. The chain combines TRBV3-1 (or the pseudogene TRBV3-2) with TRBJ1-1, with D possibly TRBD1 on 6 matching bases. Trimming stripped 3 bases from V and 1 base from J, with 6 bases between. Germline lookup yields CDR1 LGHDT and CDR2 YNNKEL (reference sequence). The CDR3 loop spans 13 amino acids. The CDR3 bases are TGTGCCAGCAGCCAGACAGGGAACACTGAAGCTTTCTTT. It yields the protein CASSQTGNTEAFF.

The genes are TRBV7-9 and TRBJ2-7; 7 bases are shared with TRBD2. Germline V gene lookup returns CDR1 SEHNR and CDR2 FQNEAQ (reference sequence). Trimming took 8 bases from V and 2 from J; bases not matched to a gene: 9. The CDR3 sequence is 14 residues long. The CDR3 region is CASASGTNPYEQYF. CDR3 DNA: TGTGCCAGCGCCTCCGGGACTAACCCCTACGAGCAGTACTTC.

The V call is TRBV30, the J call TRBJ2-3, with 11 nucleotides matching TRBD2. CDR3 length: 17 amino acids. Germline assignment: CDR1 GTSNPN and CDR2 SVGIG (reference sequence). Germline trimming cut 4 bases from V and 1 base from J; bases unmatched to any gene: 10. CDR3 loop: CAWTLAGGRYRTDTQYF. CDR3 DNA sequence: TGTGCCTGGACGCTAGCGGGGGGCCGTTATCGCACAGATACGCAGTATTTT.

The chain uses TRBV7-2 and TRBJ2-7; tentatively, D is TRBD2 (5 bases). The CDR3 has 16 residues. V dropped 5 bases and J dropped 4 bases, with 21 bases sitting between them. The V gene's germline CDR1 is SGHTA and CDR2 FQGNSA. The CDR3: CASSRTTGNLNYEQYF. The CDR3 DNA reads as TGTGCCAGCAGCCGCACGACGGGGAATCTCAATTACGAGCAGTACTTC.

This chain links TRBV18 with TRBJ1-1; TRBD1 matches 10 bases. V shed 0 bases, J shed 5 bases, and the junction held 6 bases outside the gene matches. Germline V CDR1 and CDR2: KGHSH, LQKENI. This CDR3 spans 16 amino acids. CDR3 nucleotides: TGTGCCAGCTCACCACCCCGGGGGACAGGGGTTACTGAAGCTTTCTTT. Encoded protein: CASSPPRGTGVTEAFF. The variable domain in full, with the rest retrieved from reference TRBV18 and TRBJ1-1, is NAGVMQNPRHLVRRRGQEARLRCSPMKGHSHVYWYRQLPEEGLKFMVYLQKENIIDESGMPKERFSAEFPKEGPSILRIQQVVRGDSAAYFCASSPPRGTGVTEAFFGQGTRLTVV.

The rearrangement links TRBV10-3 to TRBJ2-1; D may be TRBD2 (5 bases). V lost 0 bases and J 11 bases, leaving 17 bases between the germline ends. Germline V gives CDR1 ENHRY, CDR2 SYGVKD. The CDR3 extends over 15 amino acids. The chain's CDR3 is CAISESLVGGSQQFF. The CDR3 DNA follows: TGTGCCATCAGTGAGTCACTGGTCGGCGGGTCGCAGCAGTTCTTC.

The gene calls are TRBV10-3 and TRBJ2-7; D is tentatively TRBD1 or TRBD2 (7 bases each). CDR1 is ENHRY and CDR2 is SYGVKD in the germline V gene. This CDR3 spans 13 amino acids. V was shortened by 10 bases and J by 5 bases, with 18 bases between the two germline ends. DNA for the CDR3: TGTGCCACCTCGGGTGCAGGGGGGGACGAGCAGTACTTC. This codes for CATSGAGGDEQYF.

The genes are TRBV4-1 and TRBJ1-4; D remains ambiguous. The V end was cut by 0 bases, the J end by 1 base, with 9 bases between. Germline values: CDR1 MGHRA, CDR2 YSYEKL. The CDR3 contains 16 residues. This CDR3 reads CASSQDRGITNEKLFF. In nucleotides, the CDR3 is TGCGCCAGCAGCCAAGATCGCGGGATAACTAATGAAAAACTGTTTTTT.

The V call is TRBV6-1, the J call TRBJ1-2; possibly TRBD1 for D (5 bases). This CDR3 has 14 residues. Trimming cost V 3 bases and J 4 bases, with 12 bases left between them. Germline lookup yields CDR1 MNHNS and CDR2 SASEGT. CDR3 amino acids: CASSDPGDVYGYTF. The CDR3 DNA reads TGTGCCAGCAGTGACCCGGGGGACGTCTATGGCTACACCTTC.

The chain couples TRBV5-1 to TRBJ1-3; maybe TRBD1 (5 bases). Trimming removed 6 bases at V and 3 bases at J, with 10 bases between. Looked up from germline, CDR1 is SGHRS and CDR2 is YFSETQ. This CDR3 spans 13 amino acids. The CDR3 DNA reads TGCGCCAGCACGCAGGGAGGTGGAAACACCATATATTTT. The encoded protein is CASTQGGGNTIYF.

In regard to this clone: The same CDR3 arises from other DNA sequences in this sample as well. J is TRBJ1-1 and V is TRBV14; D may be TRBD1 (5 bases). V gave up 0 bases and J gave up 4 bases, with 9 bases separating them. The CDR3 runs 14 residues. CDR1 is SGHDN, CDR2 FVKESK, per germline. CDR3 sequence (DNA): TGTGCCAGCAGCCAAGACGCAGGGATCACTGAAGCTTTCTTT. It codes for CASSQDAGITEAFF.

V and J are TRBV6-5 and TRBJ1-3; D gene ambiguous. Between the trimmed V and J ends, which lost 0 bases and 4 bases, there was a span of 7 bases. This CDR3 region has 14 residues. CDR1 is MNHEY, CDR2 SVGAGI, per germline. CDR3 nucleotides: TGTGCCAGCAGTTACTCCGGGGTAGGAAACACCATATATTTT. Its translation: CASSYSGVGNTIYF.

This sequence joins TRBV6-4 and TRBJ1-1, with 12 nucleotides matching TRBD1. Germline lookup yields CDR1 MRHNA and CDR2 SNTAGT. The ends lost 3 bases at V and 4 bases at J; junction bases unmatched: 3. This CDR3 spans 15 amino acids. The CDR3 DNA follows: TGTGCCAGCAGTGAGGGACAGGGGGCTAGCACTGAAGCTTTCTTT. The encoded protein is CASSEGQGASTEAFF.

The chain couples TRBV6-5 to TRBJ1-2; unclear D gene. The CDR3 is 15 residues long. Trimming removed 0 bases at V and 8 bases at J, with 16 bases between. Germline CDR1 and CDR2: MNHEY and SVGAGI. This CDR3 reads CASSYSATGRRGYTF. CDR3 in DNA: TGTGCCAGCAGTTACTCGGCGACGGGAAGGAGAGGCTACACCTTC.

This clone was observed a single time. For the CDR3, the DNA is TGTGCCAGCAGACCAACACTTACTAGCAATCAGCCCCAGCATTTT. It is translated as CASRPTLTSNQPQHF. The chain has TRBV6-5 and TRBJ1-5; D is ambiguous. The germline V gene encodes CDR1 MNHEY and CDR2 SVGAGI. V lost 6 bases, J lost 0 bases, and 12 bases lay in between. The CDR3 loop spans 15 amino acids.

The chain employs TRBV11-2 and TRBJ2-4, with D tentatively TRBD1 or TRBD2 (5 bases each). The germline CDR1 and CDR2 sequences are SGHAT and FQNNGV. Trimming pared 2 bases from V and 1 base from J, leaving 9 bases between. This CDR3 spans 15 amino acids. The CDR3 sequence is CASSLWGMAKNIQYF. The CDR3 bases are TGTGCCAGCAGCTTATGGGGGATGGCCAAAAACATTCAGTACTTC.

The rearrangement joins TRBV7-2 to TRBJ2-1, with 9 bases fitting TRBD2. V shed 3 bases, J shed 5 bases, and the junction held 8 bases outside the gene matches. Germline CDR1 reads SGHTA; CDR2 reads FQGNSA. The CDR3 has 16 residues. The CDR3 protein is CASSFAPTSGDNEQFF. CDR3 DNA: TGTGCCAGCAGCTTCGCCCCGACTAGCGGAGACAATGAGCAGTTCTTC.

CDR3 sequence: CASSIAFSGRGAQYF. CDR3 sequence (DNA): TGTGCCAGTAGTATAGCGTTTTCGGGGCGGGGCGCGCAGTATTTT. This chain links TRBV19 with TRBJ2-3, with D tentatively TRBD2 (6 bases). Germline CDR1 LNHDA, CDR2 SQIVND (reference sequence). Between the trimmed V and J ends, which lost 1 base and 10 bases, there was a span of 18 bases. The CDR3 covers 15 residues. The complete variable domain, with remaining parts taken from reference TRBV19 and TRBJ2-3, reads DGGITQSPKYLFRKEGQNVTLSCEQNLNHDAMYWYRQDPGQGLRLIYYSQIVNDFQKGDIAEGYSVSREKKESFPLTVTSAQKNPTAFYLCASSIAFSGRGAQYFGPGTRLTVL.

The chain couples TRBV6-2 or TRBV6-3 to TRBJ1-5, with 7 bases matching TRBD1. This CDR3 comprises 12 residues. Germline lookup yields CDR1 MNHEY and CDR2 SVGEGT. J lost 5 bases, V lost 5 bases, and 0 bases had no gene match. The chain's CDR3 is CASSQGDQPQHF. CDR3 nucleotide sequence: TGTGCCAGCAGTCAGGGGGATCAGCCCCAGCATTTT.

V gene TRBV7-8 combines with J gene TRBJ1-3; 8 bases map to TRBD1. Germline-derived CDR1 and CDR2 are SGHVS and FQNEAQ. V dropped 0 bases and J dropped 2; count of bases not matched to a gene: 15. The CDR3 covers 20 residues. This CDR3 reads CASSLAQRVGQGAAGNTIYF. The CDR3 nucleotides read TGTGCCAGCAGCTTAGCCCAGAGAGTTGGGCAGGGGGCGGCTGGAAACACCATATATTTT.